This T cell receptor (beta chain) emerged from a study of identical twins. Findings and limits, study-wide: The abundant beta clonotypes from cord blood had fewer insertions, and memory repertoires had none of this. There was more out-of-frame TCR alpha sharing in monozygotic twins than models estimated.

MiXCR was run by TCRdb on the 5' RACE reads, yielding one entry per CDR3 protein. The table has roughly 280,000 distinct CDR3 sequences, 9.5% seen once. The CDR3 extends over 15 amino acids. V was trimmed by 0 bases and J by 2 bases, leaving 11 bases between them. Germline CDR1 reads LGHNA; CDR2 reads YSLEER. About this clonotype: Antigen: not known.

These data were likewise used in another study, on yellow fever vaccine responses in identical twins. That report notes: Twins' vaccine T cell responses were reported to seem partly convergent and partly personalized.

The receptor comes from a young woman in good health. The sequenced material came from CD8+ T cells sorted from blood. This chain joins TRBV4-3 and TRBJ2-7; D uncertain. CDR3: CASSQERHLAYEQYF. The CDR3 DNA is TGCGCCAGCAGCCAAGAGCGACATCTCGCCTACGAGCAGTACTTC.